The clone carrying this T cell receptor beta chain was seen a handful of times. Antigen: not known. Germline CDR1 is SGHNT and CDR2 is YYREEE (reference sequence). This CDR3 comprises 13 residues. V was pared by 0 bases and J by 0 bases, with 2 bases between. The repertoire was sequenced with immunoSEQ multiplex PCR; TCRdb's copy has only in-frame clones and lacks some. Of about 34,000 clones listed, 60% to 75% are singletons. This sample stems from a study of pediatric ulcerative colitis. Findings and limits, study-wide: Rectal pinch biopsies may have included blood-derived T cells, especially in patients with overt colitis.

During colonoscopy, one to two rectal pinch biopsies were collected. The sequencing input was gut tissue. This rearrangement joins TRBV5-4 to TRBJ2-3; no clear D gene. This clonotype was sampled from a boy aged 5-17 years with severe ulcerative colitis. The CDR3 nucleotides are TGTGCCAGCAGCTTGGCAAGCACAGATACGCAGTATTTT. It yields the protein CASSLASTDTQYF.